The 23 T cell receptor beta chains presented below share a single source sample, sequenced in a study of blood T cell repertoires in COVID-19 (TCRdb year 2020). Library preparation was by the immunoSEQ multiplex PCR assay. In its TCRdb copy, this immuneACCESS table keeps in-frame sequences only and misses some clones. Where compared with another copy, unresolved V genes explain less than half of these, and the others have no known cause. The table for this sample lists about 170,000 clones; less than 85% of them were counted only once. The top ten hold 8% to 11% of the sample. Sequencing was performed on peripheral blood. All receptors derive from a woman over 75 with active or convalescent COVID-19.

V gene TRBV10-3 combines with J gene TRBJ1-2; a possible D gene is TRBD1 (5 bases). This CDR3 is 11 amino acids long. Germline V gene data show CDR1 as ENHRY and CDR2 as SYGVKD. Trimming left V 10 bases short and J 4 bases short, with 10 bases between. The CDR3 protein is CATTGSYGYTF. Written as DNA, the CDR3 is TGTGCCACTACAGGTAGCTATGGCTACACCTTC.

This rearrangement joins TRBV28 to TRBJ2-6; D ambiguous. This CDR3 has 16 residues. The V gene's germline CDR1 is MDHEN and CDR2 SYDVKM. Trimming shortened V by 6 bases and J by 4 bases, and 16 bases separated the two germline ends. Here the CDR3 reads CASRFARFPGANVLTF. Here the CDR3 DNA reads TGTGCCAGCAGATTCGCGCGTTTCCCCGGGGCCAACGTCCTGACTTTC.

This clone was picked up a small number of times. This chain uses TRBV19 with TRBJ2-4; possible D gene TRBD2, 6 bases. Per the germline V gene, CDR1 is LNHDA and CDR2 is SQIVND (reference sequence). The CDR3 runs to 13 residues. Trimming removed 9 bases at V and 8 bases at J, with 17 bases between. The DNA for the CDR3 is TGTGCCAGCAACGCCCCGGGGGTGGACATTCAGTACTTC. Encoded protein: CASNAPGVDIQYF.

The chain combines TRBV6-1 with TRBJ1-5; D possibly corresponds to TRBD1 (5 bases). The length of the CDR3 is 15 residues. Trimming removed 0 bases at V and 5 bases at J, with 11 bases between. Germline V gene data show CDR1 as MNHNS and CDR2 as SASEGT. The CDR3 DNA is TGTGCCAGCAGTGAAGCGGACACAGCCTATCAGCCCCAGCATTTT. Translation: CASSEADTAYQPQHF.

The rearrangement links TRBV7-3 to TRBJ1-1, with D unclear. This CDR3 spans 13 amino acids. Germline V lookup: CDR1 SGHTA, CDR2 FQGTGA. V was clipped by 4 bases and J by 4 bases, with 10 bases between them. In DNA form, the CDR3 reads TGTGCCAGCAGCTCCCGGGGAGGCACTGAAGCTTTCTTT. Encoded protein: CASSSRGGTEAFF. The full variable domain, rest sourced from reference TRBV7-3 and TRBJ1-1, is GAGVSQTPSNKVTEKGKYVELRCDPISGHTALYWYRQSLGQGPEFLIYFQGTGAADDSGLPNDRFFAVRPEGSVSTLKIQRTERGDSAVYLCASSSRGGTEAFFGQGTRLTVV.

The V and J genes are TRBV5-1 and TRBJ2-7; 9 nucleotides agree with TRBD1. V trimming: 0 bases; J trimming: 1 base; junction bases outside the gene matches: 11. The CDR3 is 18 amino acids. Germline loops: CDR1 SGHRS, CDR2 YFSETQ. For the CDR3, the DNA is TGCGCCAGCAGCTTGGGACCTAGACAGGGGGAGGCGTCCTACGAGCAGTACTTC. Its translation: CASSLGPRQGEASYEQYF.

This clone occurred a few times. The chain couples TRBV7-8 to TRBJ2-7, with TRBD2 matching over 8 bases. CDR3 length: 15 residues. The V and J ends lost 4 bases and 0 bases, in that order; junction bases with no gene match: 5. Germline V CDR1 and CDR2: SGHVS, FQNEAQ. Here the CDR3 reads CASSSPSGLSYEQYF. The CDR3 bases are TGTGCCAGCAGCTCCCCTAGCGGGCTCTCCTACGAGCAGTACTTC. Variable domain in full (rest from reference TRBV7-8 and TRBJ2-7): GAGVSQSPRYKVAKRGQDVALRCDPISGHVSLFWYQQALGQGPEFLTYFQNEAQLDKSGLPSDRFFAERPEGSVSTLKIQRTQQEDSAVYLCASSSPSGLSYEQYFGPGTRLTVT.

The chain has TRBV19 and TRBJ1-2; tentatively, D is TRBD1 (5 bases). With 3 bases removed from V and 3 bases from J, the gap between germline ends came to 11 bases. Per the germline V gene, CDR1 is LNHDA and CDR2 is SQIVND (reference sequence). This CDR3 has 14 residues. The CDR3 sequence is CASSIRGDHYGYTF. DNA for the CDR3: TGTGCCAGTAGTATCCGCGGGGACCACTATGGCTACACCTTC. Full variable domain (remainder filled in from reference TRBV19 and TRBJ1-2): DGGITQSPKYLFRKEGQNVTLSCEQNLNHDAMYWYRQDPGQGLRLIYYSQIVNDFQKGDIAEGYSVSREKKESFPLTVTSAQKNPTAFYLCASSIRGDHYGYTFGSGTRLTVV.

This chain joins TRBV5-1 and TRBJ1-3; unclear D gene. The germline CDR1 and CDR2 sequences are SGHRS and YFSETQ. V was clipped by 0 bases and J by 4 bases, with 14 bases between them. CDR3 size: 16 residues. The CDR3 region is CASSLAGVSLGNTIYF. CDR3 DNA sequence: TGCGCCAGCAGCTTGGCCGGGGTCAGCCTCGGAAACACCATATATTTT. Supplemented by reference TRBV5-1 and TRBJ1-3, the full variable domain reads KAGVTQTPRYLIKTRGQQVTLSCSPISGHRSVSWYQQTPGQGLQFLFEYFSETQRNKGNFPGRFSGRQFSNSRSEMNVSTLELGDSALYLCASSLAGVSLGNTIYFGEGSWLTVV.

As to this clone: The identical CDR3 is also encoded by other nucleotide sequences in the sample. CDR3 sequence: CASSLVGRNTEAFF. CDR3 nucleotides: TGTGCCAGCAGCTTGGTTGGCAGGAACACTGAAGCTTTCTTT. This rearrangement joins TRBV5-4 to TRBJ1-1; no clear D gene. The V gene lost 0 bases and the J gene lost 1 base, with 7 bases spanning the gap. The CDR3 sequence is 14 residues long. In germline, CDR1 is SGHNT, CDR2 YYREEE (reference sequence). Together with reference TRBV5-4 and TRBJ1-1, the CDR3 gives the full variable domain: ETGVTQSPTHLIKTRGQQVTLRCSSQSGHNTVSWYQQALGQGPQFIFQYYREEENGRGNFPPRFSGLQFPNYSSELNVNALELDDSALYLCASSLVGRNTEAFFGQGTRLTVV.

V is TRBV6-5 and J is TRBJ1-1, with D unresolved. The CDR3 extends over 16 amino acids. Trimming cost V 2 bases and J 1 base, with 14 bases left between them. The V gene's germline CDR1 is MNHEY and CDR2 SVGAGI. The CDR3 loop is CASSYGVGDPNTEAFF. The CDR3 region has the DNA TGTGCCAGCAGTTACGGGGTCGGGGATCCGAACACTGAAGCTTTCTTT.

The chain is built from TRBV19 and TRBJ1-2; 7 positions match TRBD1. Germline CDR1 LNHDA, CDR2 SQIVND (reference sequence). CDR3 length equals 13 residues. V was clipped by 5 bases and J by 3 bases; unmatched bases: 3. The CDR3 DNA reads TGTGCCAGTAGTGAACAGGGGCACTATGGCTACACCTTC. Translating it yields CASSEQGHYGYTF.

This sequence joins TRBV12-3 or TRBV12-4 and TRBJ1-2; no clear D gene. CDR3 length: 13 residues. With 1 base removed from V and 4 bases from J, the gap between germline ends came to 7 bases. This CDR3 is CASSLGGVYGYTF. The CDR3 nucleotides are TGTGCCAGCAGTTTAGGGGGAGTCTATGGCTACACCTTC.

The chain is built from TRBV18 and TRBJ1-1; D may be TRBD1 (5 bases). Looked up from germline, CDR1 is KGHSH and CDR2 is LQKENI. This CDR3 is 15 amino acids long. V was shortened by 2 bases and J by 1 base, with 11 bases between the two germline ends. The CDR3 DNA reads TGTGCCAGCTCACCAGGGGCAGAATGGAACACTGAAGCTTTCTTT. This encodes CASSPGAEWNTEAFF.

This clone was detected a few times. This sequence joins TRBV19 and TRBJ1-4; no clear D. V lost 2 bases and J 0 bases, leaving 7 bases between the germline ends. Germline V gene data show CDR1 as LNHDA and CDR2 as SQIVND (reference sequence). The CDR3 sequence is 15 residues long. The chain's CDR3 is CASSIMAATNEKLFF. The CDR3 DNA reads TGTGCCAGTAGTATAATGGCTGCAACTAATGAAAAACTGTTTTTT.

V is TRBV28 and J is TRBJ1-4, with TRBD1 matching 9 bases. The germline V gene encodes CDR1 MDHEN and CDR2 SYDVKM. The CDR3 has 16 residues. Trimming at V came to 6 bases and at J to 6 bases, leaving 11 bases not matched to a gene. The CDR3 is CASRLAGTGYDEKLFF. CDR3 DNA sequence: TGTGCCAGCAGATTGGCCGGGACAGGGTACGATGAAAAACTGTTTTTT.

This chain connects TRBV15 to TRBJ2-3; D ambiguous. CDR3 length: 16 residues. The germline V gene encodes CDR1 LNHNV and CDR2 YYDKDF (reference sequence). Deletions cut 9 bases from V and 2 bases from J, with 21 bases between. The CDR3 DNA is TGTGCCACGAGGCGGAGTCCGAACCCGATCACAGATACGCAGTATTTT. Its translation: CATRRSPNPITDTQYF.

The chain carries TRBV6-1 and TRBJ2-7; D may be TRBD2 (7 bases). In germline, CDR1 is MNHNS, CDR2 SASEGT. CDR3 size: 15 residues. With 0 bases removed from V and 3 bases from J, the gap between germline ends came to 12 bases. The CDR3 DNA is TGTGCCAGCAGTGAAGCCAGGGGACTATTCTACGAGCAGTACTTC. Translated: CASSEARGLFYEQYF.

V usage is TRBV5-1 and J usage is TRBJ2-3; D is unclear. Trimming took off 1 base at V and 4 bases at J, with 16 bases between the two ends. CDR1 is SGHRS, CDR2 YFSETQ, per germline. The CDR3 runs 16 residues. The CDR3 here is CASSLIAMRGADTQYF. The CDR3 nucleotides read TGCGCCAGCAGCTTGATAGCTATGAGAGGTGCAGATACGCAGTATTTT.

This chain connects TRBV20-1 to TRBJ2-5, with D maybe TRBD2 (5 bases). V was cut by 3 bases and J by 1 base, with 9 bases left in between. Germline V gene data show CDR1 as DFQATT and CDR2 as SNEGSKA (reference sequence). The CDR3 is 13 amino acids. The CDR3, as DNA: TGCAGTGCTAGTCTACGGGGCCAAGAGACCCAGTACTTC. This gives the protein CSASLRGQETQYF.

This clone has only one observation. The chain couples TRBV19 to TRBJ1-5; TRBD1 might be the D (6 bases). The ends were cut back, 5 bases at V and 9 bases at J, with 11 bases in the middle. Germline assignment: CDR1 LNHDA and CDR2 SQIVND (reference sequence). This CDR3 is built from 12 residues. CDR3 amino acids: CASSPNRAPQHF. DNA of the CDR3: TGTGCCAGTAGTCCAAACAGGGCGCCCCAGCATTTT.

The CDR3 DNA is TGCAGCGTAAACAGGGGTCTAAATGAGCAGTTCTTC. Translating it yields CSVNRGLNEQFF. This rearrangement joins TRBV29-1 to TRBJ2-1, with 7 positions matching TRBD1. Germline V gene lookup returns CDR1 SQVTM and CDR2 ANQGSEA. V shed 6 bases, J shed 7 bases, and the junction held 6 bases outside the gene matches. The CDR3 is 12 residues long.

The genes are TRBV5-1 and TRBJ2-1; the match to TRBD2 covers 11 bases. Per the germline V gene, CDR1 is SGHRS and CDR2 is YFSETQ. With V trimmed by 0 bases and J by 7 bases, 12 bases remained unmatched. The CDR3 consists of 18 residues. The CDR3 bases are TGCGCCAGCAGCTTGGAATTGAGTGGGACTAGCGGAAGAAATGAGCAGTTCTTC. This sequence encodes CASSLELSGTSGRNEQFF.